This TCR beta chain was sequenced during a study of T cell repertoires in cytomegalovirus infection. As for the study in general: An indication of both CMV infection and matching HLA type came from public TCR beta signatures.

As for this clonotype: Antigen: not known.

Notes on the study in general: Ex vivo responses were dominated by HLA-C-restricted CMV-specific TCR beta clonotypes. Summed frequency of shared TCR beta families picked out CMV carriers who also had the relevant HLA.

TCRdb reprocessed the reads with MiXCR, giving one entry per CDR3 protein. The data contain around 530,000 distinct CDR3 sequences, 26% of them seen just once; the ten biggest clones take up around 13%. The CDR3 is 15 amino acids. Unmatched junction bases numbered 9, after V lost 4 bases and J lost 7 bases. The rearrangement joins TRBV12-3 or TRBV12-4 to TRBJ2-2; 7 nucleotides align to TRBD2. Sequenced sample: PBMCs. This TCR was sampled from a human donor in good health (CMV status not recorded). Some clones in this sample may be carry-over from other donors' samples. As DNA, the CDR3 is TGTGCCAGCAGTTCAAGGGGTAGCGGGTACGGGGAGCTGTTTTTT. Its translation: CASSSRGSGYGELFF.